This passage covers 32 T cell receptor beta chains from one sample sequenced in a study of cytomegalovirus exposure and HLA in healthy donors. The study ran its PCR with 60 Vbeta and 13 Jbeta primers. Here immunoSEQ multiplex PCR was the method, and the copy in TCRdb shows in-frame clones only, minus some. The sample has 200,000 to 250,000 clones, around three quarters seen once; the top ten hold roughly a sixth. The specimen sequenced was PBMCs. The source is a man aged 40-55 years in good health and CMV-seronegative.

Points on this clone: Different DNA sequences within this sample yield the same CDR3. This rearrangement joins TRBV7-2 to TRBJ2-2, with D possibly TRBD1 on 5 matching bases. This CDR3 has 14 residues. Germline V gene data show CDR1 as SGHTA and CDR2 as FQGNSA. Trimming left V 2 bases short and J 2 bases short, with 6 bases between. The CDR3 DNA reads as TGTGCCAGCAGCTTACAGGGCAACACCGGGGAGCTGTTTTTT. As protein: CASSLQGNTGELFF.

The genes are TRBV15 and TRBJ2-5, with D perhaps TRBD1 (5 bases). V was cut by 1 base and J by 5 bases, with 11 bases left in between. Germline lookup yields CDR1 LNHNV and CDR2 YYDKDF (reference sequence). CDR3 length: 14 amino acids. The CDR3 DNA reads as TGTGCCACCAGCAGAGGGCAGGGTAGGGAGACCCAGTACTTC. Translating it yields CATSRGQGRETQYF.

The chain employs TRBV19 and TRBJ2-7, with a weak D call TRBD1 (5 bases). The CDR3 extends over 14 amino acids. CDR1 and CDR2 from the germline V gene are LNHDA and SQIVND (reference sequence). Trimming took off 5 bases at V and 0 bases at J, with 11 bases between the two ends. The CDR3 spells CASSWAGPSYEQYF. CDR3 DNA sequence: TGTGCCAGTAGTTGGGCAGGGCCCTCCTACGAGCAGTACTTC.

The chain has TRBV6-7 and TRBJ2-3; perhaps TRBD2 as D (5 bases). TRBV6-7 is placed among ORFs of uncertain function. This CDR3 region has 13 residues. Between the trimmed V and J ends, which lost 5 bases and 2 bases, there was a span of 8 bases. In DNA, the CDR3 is TGTGCCAGCAGTGAGCGGAACACAGATACGCAGTATTTT. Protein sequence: CASSERNTDTQYF.

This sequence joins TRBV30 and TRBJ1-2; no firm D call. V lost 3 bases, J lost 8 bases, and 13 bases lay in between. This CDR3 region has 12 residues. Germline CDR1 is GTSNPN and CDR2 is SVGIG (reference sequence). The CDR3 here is CAWSGGRGGYTF. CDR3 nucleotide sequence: TGTGCCTGGAGCGGCGGCCGCGGGGGCTACACCTTC.

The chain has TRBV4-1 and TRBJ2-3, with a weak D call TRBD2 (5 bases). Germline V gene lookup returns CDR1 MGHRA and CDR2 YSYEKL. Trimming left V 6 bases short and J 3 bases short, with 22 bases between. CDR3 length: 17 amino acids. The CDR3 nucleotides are TGCGCCAGCAGTTCTCCCGGGATGACTCAAAAAACAGATACGCAGTATTTT. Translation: CASSSPGMTQKTDTQYF.

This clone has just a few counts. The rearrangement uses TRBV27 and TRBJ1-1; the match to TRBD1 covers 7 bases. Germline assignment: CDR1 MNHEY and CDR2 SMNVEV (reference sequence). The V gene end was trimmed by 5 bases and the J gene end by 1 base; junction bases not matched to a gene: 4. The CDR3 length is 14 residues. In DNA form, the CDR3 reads TGTGCCAGCAGTGGGGACAGCTCGAACACTGAAGCTTTCTTT. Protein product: CASSGDSSNTEAFF.

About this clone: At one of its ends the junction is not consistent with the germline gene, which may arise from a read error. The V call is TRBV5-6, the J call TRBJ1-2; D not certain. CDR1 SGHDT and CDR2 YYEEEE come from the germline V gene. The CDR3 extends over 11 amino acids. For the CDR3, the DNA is TGTGCCAGCAGCTTGGAGGAGAAATCCAGCTTC. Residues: CASSLEEKSSF.

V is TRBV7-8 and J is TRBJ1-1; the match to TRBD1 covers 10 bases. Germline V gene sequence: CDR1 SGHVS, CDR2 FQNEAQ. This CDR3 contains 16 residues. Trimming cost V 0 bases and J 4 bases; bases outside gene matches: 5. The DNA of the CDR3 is TGTGCCAGCAGCTTAGCCGGGACAGGGGTGGGCACTGAAGCTTTCTTT. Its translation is CASSLAGTGVGTEAFF.

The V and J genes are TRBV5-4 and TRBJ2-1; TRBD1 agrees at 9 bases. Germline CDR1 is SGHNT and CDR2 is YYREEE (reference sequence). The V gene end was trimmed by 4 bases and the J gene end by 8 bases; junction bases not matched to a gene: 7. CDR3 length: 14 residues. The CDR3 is CASSLGDRVHEQFF. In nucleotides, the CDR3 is TGTGCCAGCAGCCTCGGGGACAGGGTCCATGAGCAGTTCTTC.

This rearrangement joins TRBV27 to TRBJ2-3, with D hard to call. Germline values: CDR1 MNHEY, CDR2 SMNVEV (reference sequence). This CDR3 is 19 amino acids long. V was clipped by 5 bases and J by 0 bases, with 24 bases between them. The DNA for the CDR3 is TGTGCCAGCAGTCGTACCCTATTTACGCTCTCCTCAAGCACAGATACGCAGTATTTT. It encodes CASSRTLFTLSSSTDTQYF.

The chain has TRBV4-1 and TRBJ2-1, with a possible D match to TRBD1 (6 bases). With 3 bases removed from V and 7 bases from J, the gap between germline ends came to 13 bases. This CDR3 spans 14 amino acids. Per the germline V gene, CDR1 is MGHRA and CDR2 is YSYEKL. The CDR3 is CASSHAPTGNEQFF. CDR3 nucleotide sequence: TGCGCCAGCAGCCATGCTCCTACAGGGAATGAGCAGTTCTTC.

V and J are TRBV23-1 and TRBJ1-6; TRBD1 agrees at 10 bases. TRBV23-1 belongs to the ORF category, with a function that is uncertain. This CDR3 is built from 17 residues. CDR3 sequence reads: CEETGQGKSSYNSPLHF. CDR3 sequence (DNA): TGCGAGGAAACGGGACAGGGGAAAAGCTCCTATAATTCACCCCTCCACTTT.

CDR3 protein: CASSQEGTAYNEQFF. The CDR3 DNA is TGCGCCAGCAGCCAAGAAGGGACAGCCTACAATGAGCAGTTCTTC. The chain has TRBV4-3 and TRBJ2-1; TRBD1 matches at 7 bases. V shed 0 bases and J 2 bases; nucleotides not matched to a gene: 1. Germline values: CDR1 LGHNA, CDR2 YSLEER. The CDR3 consists of 15 residues.

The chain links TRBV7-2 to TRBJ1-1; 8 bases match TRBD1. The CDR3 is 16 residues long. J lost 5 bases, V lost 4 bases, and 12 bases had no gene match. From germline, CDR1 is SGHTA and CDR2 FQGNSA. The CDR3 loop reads CASSSKGQAWGTEAFF. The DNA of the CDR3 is TGTGCCAGCAGCTCCAAGGGACAGGCGTGGGGAACTGAAGCTTTCTTT. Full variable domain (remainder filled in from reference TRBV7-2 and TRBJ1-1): GAGVSQSPSNKVTEKGKDVELRCDPISGHTALYWYRQSLGQGLEFLIYFQGNSAPDKSGLPSDRFSAERTGGSVSTLTIQRTQQEDSAVYLCASSSKGQAWGTEAFFGQGTRLTVV.

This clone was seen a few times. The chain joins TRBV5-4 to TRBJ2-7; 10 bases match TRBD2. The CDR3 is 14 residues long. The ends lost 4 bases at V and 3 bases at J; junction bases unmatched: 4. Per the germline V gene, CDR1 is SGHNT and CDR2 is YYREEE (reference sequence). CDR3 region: CASSTPSGGYEQYF. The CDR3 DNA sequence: TGTGCCAGCAGCACGCCTAGCGGGGGCTACGAGCAGTACTTC.

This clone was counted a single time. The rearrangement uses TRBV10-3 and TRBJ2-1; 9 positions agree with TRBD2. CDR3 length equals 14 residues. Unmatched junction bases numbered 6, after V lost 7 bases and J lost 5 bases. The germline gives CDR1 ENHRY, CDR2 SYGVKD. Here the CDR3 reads CAIKGKREDNEQFF. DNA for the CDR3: TGTGCCATCAAGGGCAAGCGGGAGGACAATGAGCAGTTCTTC.

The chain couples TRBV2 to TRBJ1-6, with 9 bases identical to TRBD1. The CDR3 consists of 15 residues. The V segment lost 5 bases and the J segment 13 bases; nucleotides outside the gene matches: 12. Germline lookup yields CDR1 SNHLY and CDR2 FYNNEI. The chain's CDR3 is CASSPTRDRVPPLHF. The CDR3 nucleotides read TGTGCCAGCAGTCCAACTCGGGACAGGGTTCCCCCCCTCCACTTT.

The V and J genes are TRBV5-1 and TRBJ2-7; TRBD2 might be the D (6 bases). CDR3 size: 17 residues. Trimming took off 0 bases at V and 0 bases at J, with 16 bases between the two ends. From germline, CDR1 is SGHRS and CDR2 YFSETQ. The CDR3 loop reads CASSLGYGGTSSYEQYF. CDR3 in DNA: TGCGCCAGCAGCTTGGGTTATGGCGGGACCTCCTCCTACGAGCAGTACTTC. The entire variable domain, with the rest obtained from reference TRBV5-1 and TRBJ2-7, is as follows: KAGVTQTPRYLIKTRGQQVTLSCSPISGHRSVSWYQQTPGQGLQFLFEYFSETQRNKGNFPGRFSGRQFSNSRSEMNVSTLELGDSALYLCASSLGYGGTSSYEQYFGPGTRLTVT.

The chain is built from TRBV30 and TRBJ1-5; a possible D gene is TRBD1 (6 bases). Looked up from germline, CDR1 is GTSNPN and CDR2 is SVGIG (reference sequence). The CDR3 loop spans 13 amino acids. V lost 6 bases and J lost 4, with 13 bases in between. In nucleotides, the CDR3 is TGTGCCTGCTCGGACAGTTCAAATCAGCCCCAGCATTTT. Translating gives CACSDSSNQPQHF. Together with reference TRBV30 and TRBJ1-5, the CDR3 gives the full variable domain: SQTIHQWPATLVQPVGSPLSLECTVEGTSNPNLYWYRQAAGRGLQLLFYSVGIGQISSEVPQNLSASRPQDRQFILSSKKLLLSDSGFYLCACSDSSNQPQHFGDGTRLSIL.

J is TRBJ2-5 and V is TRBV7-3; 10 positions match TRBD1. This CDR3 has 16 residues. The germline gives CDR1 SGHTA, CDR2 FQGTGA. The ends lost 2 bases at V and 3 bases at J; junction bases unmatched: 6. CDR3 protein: CASSLGQGGQEETQYF. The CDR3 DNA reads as TGTGCCAGCAGCTTAGGACAGGGGGGCCAGGAAGAGACCCAGTACTTC.

CDR3 coding DNA: TGTGCCAGCAGCGCCCGCCTCGGGACTAGCGGACCCACAGATACGCAGTATTTT. Its protein is CASSARLGTSGPTDTQYF. The genes are TRBV9 and TRBJ2-3; 11 nucleotides match TRBD2. Germline V gene data show CDR1 as SGDLS and CDR2 as YYNGEE. J gave up 2 bases and V 3 bases, and 11 bases lay outside the gene matches. The CDR3 runs to 18 residues.

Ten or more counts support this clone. CDR3 sequence: CASRSKNIQYF. The CDR3, as DNA: TGTGCCAGCCGCAGCAAAAACATTCAGTACTTC. The chain joins TRBV6-5 to TRBJ2-4; no clear D gene. This CDR3 contains 11 residues. Trimming removed 8 bases at V and 3 bases at J, with 5 bases between. Germline CDR1 is MNHEY and CDR2 is SVGAGI.

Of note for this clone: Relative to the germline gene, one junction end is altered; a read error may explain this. CDR3 in amino acids: CSSSLGTGPFQPQHF. The CDR3 nucleotides read TGTTCCAGCAGCTTAGGGACAGGCCCCTTTCAGCCCCAGCATTTT. V gene TRBV7-9 combines with J gene TRBJ1-5, with 8 positions matching TRBD1. The CDR3 extends over 15 amino acids. Germline CDR1 is SEHNR and CDR2 is FQNEAQ (reference sequence).

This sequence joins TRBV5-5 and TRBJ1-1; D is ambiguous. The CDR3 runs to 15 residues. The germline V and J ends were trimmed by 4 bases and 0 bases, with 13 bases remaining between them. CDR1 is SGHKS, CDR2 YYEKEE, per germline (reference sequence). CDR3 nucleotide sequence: TGTGCCAGCAGCATCCTCTCCGGGATGAACACTGAAGCTTTCTTT. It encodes CASSILSGMNTEAFF.

CDR3 DNA: TGCGCCAGCTCAGGGTTTGCTAATGAAAAACTGTTTTTT. This codes for CASSGFANEKLFF. The chain recombines TRBV4-1 with TRBJ1-4, with a possible D match to TRBD1 (5 bases). Germline assignment: CDR1 MGHRA and CDR2 YSYEKL. The V end was cut by 8 bases, the J end by 3 bases, with 10 bases between. This CDR3 comprises 13 residues.

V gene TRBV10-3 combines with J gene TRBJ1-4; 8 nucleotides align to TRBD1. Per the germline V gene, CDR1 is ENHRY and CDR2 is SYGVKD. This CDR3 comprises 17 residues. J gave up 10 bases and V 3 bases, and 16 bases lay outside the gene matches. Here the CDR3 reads CAISDPGTETGGGKLFF. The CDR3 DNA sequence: TGTGCCATCAGTGATCCCGGGACAGAAACAGGGGGGGGAAAACTGTTTTTT.

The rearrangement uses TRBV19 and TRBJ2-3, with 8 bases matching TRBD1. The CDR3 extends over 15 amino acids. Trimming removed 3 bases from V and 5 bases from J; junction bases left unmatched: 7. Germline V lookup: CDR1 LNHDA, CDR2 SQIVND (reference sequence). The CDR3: CASSISQGARDTQYF. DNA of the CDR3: TGTGCCAGTAGTATCAGCCAGGGGGCAAGAGATACGCAGTATTTT. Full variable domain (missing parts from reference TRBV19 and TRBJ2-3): DGGITQSPKYLFRKEGQNVTLSCEQNLNHDAMYWYRQDPGQGLRLIYYSQIVNDFQKGDIAEGYSVSREKKESFPLTVTSAQKNPTAFYLCASSISQGARDTQYFGPGTRLTVL.

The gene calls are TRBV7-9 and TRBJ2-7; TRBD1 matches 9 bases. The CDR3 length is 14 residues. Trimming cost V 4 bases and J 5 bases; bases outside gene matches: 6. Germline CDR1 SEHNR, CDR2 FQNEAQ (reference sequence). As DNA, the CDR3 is TGTGCCAGCAGCTCGGGACAGGGAGTCGACGAGCAGTACTTC. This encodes CASSSGQGVDEQYF.

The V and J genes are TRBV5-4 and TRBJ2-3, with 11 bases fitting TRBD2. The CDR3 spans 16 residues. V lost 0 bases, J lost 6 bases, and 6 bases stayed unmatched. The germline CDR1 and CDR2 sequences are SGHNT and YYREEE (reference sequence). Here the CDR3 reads CASSLEGIAGGDTQYF. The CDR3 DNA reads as TGTGCCAGCAGCTTGGAGGGAATAGCGGGAGGGGATACGCAGTATTTT. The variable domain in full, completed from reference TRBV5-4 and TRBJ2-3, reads ETGVTQSPTHLIKTRGQQVTLRCSSQSGHNTVSWYQQALGQGPQFIFQYYREEENGRGNFPPRFSGLQFPNYSSELNVNALELDDSALYLCASSLEGIAGGDTQYFGPGTRLTVL.

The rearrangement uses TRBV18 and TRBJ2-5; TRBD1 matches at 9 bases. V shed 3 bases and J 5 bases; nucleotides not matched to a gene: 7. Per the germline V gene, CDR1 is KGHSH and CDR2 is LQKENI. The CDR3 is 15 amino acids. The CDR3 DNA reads TGTGCCAGCTCACCCTGGGACAGGGTACGGGAGACCCAGTACTTC. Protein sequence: CASSPWDRVRETQYF.

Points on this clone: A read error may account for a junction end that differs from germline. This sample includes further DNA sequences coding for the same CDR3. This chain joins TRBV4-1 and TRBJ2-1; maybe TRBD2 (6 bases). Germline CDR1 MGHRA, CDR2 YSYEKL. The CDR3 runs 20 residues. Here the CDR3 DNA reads TGCGCCAGCAGCCACCCAAAAACGGGGGATTGGGGGTACTCCTACAACGAGCAGTTCTTC. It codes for CASSHPKTGDWGYSYNEQFF.